This T cell receptor beta chain emerged from a study of blood T cell repertoires in COVID-19. The germline CDR1 and CDR2 sequences are MDHEN and SYDVKM. V lost 3 bases and J lost 4, with 16 bases in between. This CDR3 comprises 15 residues. How the authors handled the data: Estimation of nucleated cell counts relied on the amplification of reference gene primers. Data came from immunoSEQ multiplex PCR; TCRdb stores just in-frame clones and leaves some out. Clone size and the V and J calls come from that table; the DNA yielded D and trimming. The top ten hold 25% of the sample, which has tens of thousands of clones, 80% to 90% seen once. There are a few counts of this clone.

The rearrangement links TRBV28 to TRBJ2-7; a weak D match, TRBD2 (6 bases). The source material was peripheral blood. The TCR comes from a man in his fifties or sixties with acute or convalescent COVID-19. The DNA of the CDR3 is TGTGCCAGCAGTTTCGGGAGTGGGACCCTTTACGAGCAGTACTTC. Protein product: CASSFGSGTLYEQYF.